This TCR beta chain was documented in a study of persistence of HIV-infected CD4 T cells. Overall study context: Suppressive ART had lasted a median of around 8 years.

Germline CDR1 reads LNHDA; CDR2 reads SQIVND (reference sequence). CDR3 length: 15 residues. After removal of 5 bases from V and 4 bases from J, the junction contained 6 bases not matched to a gene. On this clone: Antigen unknown.

Cells were stimulated with CMV-infected fibroblast lysates at about 10 ug/mL. Responding CD4+ T cells were sorted by upregulation of both CD40 ligand and CD69. Stimulated PBMCs had first been depleted of CD8+ T cells. Study-wide results and caveats: TCRbeta richness was lower in CMV- and Gag-responding cells than in anti-CD3/anti-CD28-responding cells.

The immunoSEQ assay was version 4, run in survey mode. The repertoire was sequenced with immunoSEQ multiplex PCR; TCRdb's copy has only in-frame clones and lacks some. The data contain under 15,000 clones, about 72% of them singletons. V gene TRBV19 combines with J gene TRBJ1-4; 8 nucleotides align to TRBD1. The material was CD4+ T cells sorted from PBMCs after 18-hour stimulation, obtained from a patient who received antiretroviral therapy. The receptor was derived from an adult man with HIV who was CMV-seropositive. The CDR3 region is CASSPRTGINEKLFF. The CDR3 DNA follows: TGTGCCAGTAGTCCTCGGACAGGGATTAATGAAAAACTGTTTTTT.